These 27 T cell receptor beta chains were all obtained from the same sample, sequenced in a study of blood T cell repertoires in COVID-19. The repertoire was sequenced with immunoSEQ multiplex PCR; TCRdb's copy has only in-frame clones and lacks some. The repertoire holds roughly 100,000 clones, with more than 80% as singletons. Sequenced: peripheral blood. The receptors were gathered from an older woman with acute or convalescent COVID-19.

In this sample, this clone turned up a few times. The CDR3 loop is CASSYFSSGAGLGTEAFF. The CDR3 coding sequence is TGTGCCAGCAGTTACTTCTCCTCTGGGGCAGGGTTGGGCACTGAAGCTTTCTTT. This chain joins TRBV6-2 or TRBV6-3 and TRBJ1-1; possible D gene TRBD1, 5 bases. With 1 base removed from V and 4 bases from J, the gap between germline ends came to 22 bases. The CDR3 contains 18 residues. The germline CDR1 and CDR2 sequences are MNHEY and SVGEGT.

Comment on this clone: The sample has other DNA sequences that encode this CDR3 too. This rearrangement joins TRBV20-1 to TRBJ1-5; tentative D call: TRBD1 (6 bases). Germline V gives CDR1 DFQATT, CDR2 SNEGSKA (reference sequence). V shed 3 bases and J shed 4 bases, with 10 bases lying between them. The CDR3 is made up of 13 amino acids. CDR3: CSASGQGNQPQHF. CDR3 nucleotides: TGCAGTGCTAGTGGGCAGGGGAATCAGCCCCAGCATTTT.

V usage is TRBV28 and J usage is TRBJ1-5, with D possibly TRBD1 on 5 matching bases. Trimming shortened V by 8 bases and J by 0 bases, and 17 bases separated the two germline ends. In germline, CDR1 is MDHEN, CDR2 SYDVKM. The CDR3 contains 16 residues. CDR3 sequence reads: CASEDTFSSSNQPQHF. In DNA, the CDR3 is TGTGCCAGCGAGGACACCTTCTCGTCTAGCAATCAGCCCCAGCATTTT.

This chain connects TRBV5-1 to TRBJ2-1; 10 nucleotides agree with TRBD1. Germline V gene data show CDR1 as SGHRS and CDR2 as YFSETQ. Losses at the gene ends were 4 bases for V and 7 bases for J; bases not matched to a gene: 2. The CDR3 runs to 13 residues. The CDR3 bases are TGCGCCAGCAGCGCGGGACAGGGGAATGAGCAGTTCTTC. Translating it yields CASSAGQGNEQFF.

V gene TRBV6-5 combines with J gene TRBJ2-1, with 8 bases fitting TRBD2. J was trimmed by 10 bases and V by 0 bases; bases with no gene match: 8. The CDR3 consists of 15 residues. Germline CDR1 and CDR2: MNHEY and SVGAGI. The CDR3 DNA follows: TGTGCCAGCAGTTACTCGTTCAGCGGGAGTAAGGAGCAGTTCTTC. Translated, it gives CASSYSFSGSKEQFF.

This clone was observed a single time. The chain employs TRBV5-1 and TRBJ2-7; maybe TRBD2 (9 bases). Per the germline V gene, CDR1 is SGHRS and CDR2 is YFSETQ. The V and J ends lost 3 bases and 3 bases respectively, with 22 bases between them. The CDR3 contains 17 residues. CDR3 sequence reads: CASSWTGMQTSGYEQYF. As DNA, the CDR3 is TGCGCCAGCAGCTGGACAGGGATGCAGACTAGCGGCTACGAGCAGTACTTC.

CDR3 sequence reads: CASRPGTGSHEQYF. CDR3 DNA sequence: TGTGCCAGCAGGCCCGGGACAGGGAGCCACGAGCAGTACTTC. The gene calls are TRBV27 and TRBJ2-7; 9 nucleotides line up with TRBD1. The J segment lost 5 bases and the V segment lost 6 bases, leaving 8 bases of the junction unmatched. Germline V gene data show CDR1 as MNHEY and CDR2 as SMNVEV (reference sequence). The CDR3 runs to 14 residues.

The V gene is TRBV7-9, the J gene TRBJ1-1, with D possibly being TRBD1 (5 bases). The CDR3 runs to 15 residues. The germline V gene encodes CDR1 SEHNR and CDR2 FQNEAQ (reference sequence). Trimming removed 3 bases from V and 0 bases from J, with 11 bases in between. CDR3 in DNA: TGTGCCAGCAGCTTGGTTTCAGGGATGAACACTGAAGCTTTCTTT. Its translation: CASSLVSGMNTEAFF.

This clone was observed once. The chain carries TRBV6-5 and TRBJ2-5, with D perhaps matching TRBD1 (5 bases). Trimming stripped 6 bases from V and 5 bases from J, with 13 bases between. There are 13 residues in the CDR3. In germline, CDR1 is MNHEY, CDR2 SVGAGI. CDR3 DNA sequence: TGTGCCAGCAGAGCAGCAGGGTCGGAGACCCAGTACTTC. This translates into CASRAAGSETQYF.

This chain uses TRBV24-1 with TRBJ1-1, with 10 bases identical to TRBD1. The V segment lost 4 bases and the J segment 4 bases; nucleotides outside the gene matches: 2. The CDR3 is made up of 14 amino acids. Per the germline V gene, CDR1 is KGHDR and CDR2 is SFDVKD. CDR3 coding DNA: TGTGCCACCAGTGAGGGGACAGGGGCCACTGAAGCTTTCTTT. Encoded protein: CATSEGTGATEAFF.

V usage is TRBV2 and J usage is TRBJ1-1; no clear D. Germline lookup yields CDR1 SNHLY and CDR2 FYNNEI. CDR3 length equals 13 residues. The ends were cut back, 10 bases at V and 0 bases at J, with 12 bases in the middle. The CDR3 loop reads CATRTEMNTEAFF. CDR3 bases: TGTGCCACCAGGACGGAGATGAACACTGAAGCTTTCTTT.

The chain has TRBV5-1 and TRBJ2-3; 8 bases align to TRBD2. This CDR3 contains 15 residues. The ends lost 7 bases at V and 3 bases at J; junction bases unmatched: 10. From germline, CDR1 is SGHRS and CDR2 YFSETQ. The CDR3 is CASCSRGAETDTQYF. The CDR3 DNA reads TGCGCCAGCTGCTCGCGGGGGGCTGAAACAGATACGCAGTATTTT.

The chain links TRBV6-5 to TRBJ1-1; TRBD1 matches at 7 bases. The CDR3 extends over 14 amino acids. Germline assignment: CDR1 MNHEY and CDR2 SVGAGI. V lost 8 bases to trimming and J lost 1 base; unmatched junction nucleotides: 7. The CDR3 loop reads CASEKGATNTEAFF. The CDR3 nucleotides are TGTGCCAGCGAGAAGGGGGCAACGAACACTGAAGCTTTCTTT.

V and J are TRBV11-3 and TRBJ1-2, with 8 nucleotides matching TRBD1. V shed 5 bases, J shed 8 bases, and the junction held 10 bases outside the gene matches. The CDR3 is 14 amino acids. Germline assignment: CDR1 SGHNT and CDR2 YENEEA. The CDR3 sequence: CASSIGQGVGGYTF. The CDR3 DNA sequence: TGTGCCAGCAGCATAGGACAGGGCGTGGGCGGCTACACCTTC.

The chain uses TRBV7-8 and TRBJ2-1, with D possibly matching TRBD2 (6 bases). This CDR3 region has 15 residues. CDR1 SGHVS and CDR2 FQNEAQ come from the germline V gene. Trimming stripped 4 bases from V and 5 bases from J, with 15 bases between. The CDR3 coding sequence is TGTGCCAGCAGCTCCACCGGGACTTCTAACAATGAGCAGTTCTTC. Translation gives CASSSTGTSNNEQFF.

The chain couples TRBV6-5 to TRBJ1-2; D gene unclear. The V end lost 6 bases, the J end lost 5 bases, and 7 bases lay between the germline ends. This CDR3 spans 11 amino acids. From germline, CDR1 is MNHEY and CDR2 SVGAGI. The chain's CDR3 is CASSAIYGYTF. The CDR3, as DNA: TGTGCCAGCAGCGCTATATATGGCTACACCTTC.

The V and J genes are TRBV28 and TRBJ1-5; D is ambiguous. The germline CDR1 and CDR2 sequences are MDHEN and SYDVKM. Trimming stripped 7 bases from V and 6 bases from J, with 16 bases between. The CDR3 covers 14 residues. The CDR3 DNA sequence: TGTGCCAGCATTAACAGAAATCTGGGTCAGCCCCAGCATTTT. Its protein product is CASINRNLGQPQHF.

This rearrangement joins TRBV12-3 or TRBV12-4 to TRBJ1-5; D call uncertain. V dropped 4 bases and J dropped 11 bases, with 9 bases sitting between them. CDR3 length: 11 amino acids. CDR3 in amino acids: CASSSGSSQHF. In DNA form, the CDR3 reads TGTGCCAGCAGTTCCGGGAGCTCCCAGCATTTT.

This clone was detected only once. The chain has TRBV6-2 or TRBV6-3 and TRBJ2-5; D unclear. Trimming left V 2 bases short and J 2 bases short, with 6 bases between. This CDR3 is 13 amino acids long. Per germline, CDR1 MNHEY and CDR2 SVGEGT. CDR3 DNA: TGTGCCAGCAGTTACGGCAGACAAGAGACCCAGTACTTC. It is translated as CASSYGRQETQYF.

The chain is built from TRBV7-3 and TRBJ2-4, with TRBD1 identical over 9 bases. Germline assignment: CDR1 SGHTA and CDR2 FQGTGA. J was trimmed by 7 bases and V by 1 base; bases with no gene match: 5. The CDR3 totals 15 residues. CDR3 in amino acids: CASSLISGQGNIQYF. CDR3 DNA sequence: TGTGCCAGCAGCTTAATATCGGGACAGGGTAACATTCAGTACTTC.

V and J are TRBV28 and TRBJ1-2, with TRBD1 identical over 7 bases. The CDR3 consists of 15 residues. After removal of 5 bases from V and 0 bases from J, the junction contained 6 bases not matched to a gene. Germline CDR1 and CDR2: MDHEN and SYDVKM. Here the CDR3 DNA reads TGTGCCAGCAGTGCAGGGGGGTTGGCTAACTATGGCTACACCTTC. It codes for CASSAGGLANYGYTF.

The V and J genes are TRBV28 and TRBJ1-4, with D uncertain. From germline, CDR1 is MDHEN and CDR2 SYDVKM. The CDR3 extends over 12 amino acids. V was shortened by 6 bases and J by 6 bases, with 8 bases between the two germline ends. Here the CDR3 DNA reads TGTGCCAGCAGCCCCCGTTATGAAAAACTGTTTTTT. Protein sequence: CASSPRYEKLFF.

The genes are TRBV7-9 and TRBJ2-7; D possibly corresponds to TRBD1 (6 bases). The CDR3 runs 13 residues. V lost 4 bases and J lost 5, with 12 bases in between. From germline, CDR1 is SEHNR and CDR2 FQNEAQ (reference sequence). The CDR3 coding sequence is TGTGCCAGCAGCTCCTCAGGGGCCCACGAGCAGTACGTC. This codes for CASSSSGAHEQYV.

Only one count was recorded for this clone. The rearrangement links TRBV12-3 or TRBV12-4 to TRBJ1-2; no clear D gene. The CDR3 contains 13 residues. V was cut by 5 bases and J by 1 base, with 8 bases left in between. The CDR3 loop is CASSDTYNYGYTF. CDR3 nucleotide sequence: TGTGCCAGCAGTGACACCTATAACTATGGCTACACCTTC.

This clone was detected many times. The chain has TRBV7-9 and TRBJ1-4, with D possibly TRBD1 on 6 matching bases. The CDR3 spans 16 residues. V shed 4 bases and J shed 6 bases, with 18 bases lying between them. CDR1 is SEHNR, CDR2 FQNEAQ, per germline (reference sequence). CDR3 protein: CASSSNLRGTDEKLFF. The CDR3 coding sequence is TGTGCCAGCAGCTCCAACCTAAGGGGGACGGATGAAAAACTGTTTTTT.

The rearrangement uses TRBV7-8 and TRBJ2-2, with TRBD1 as a possible D gene (5 bases). Germline V gene lookup returns CDR1 SGHVS and CDR2 FQNEAQ. The CDR3 sequence is 14 residues long. V dropped 5 bases and J dropped 4 bases, with 11 bases sitting between them. This CDR3 reads CASSLSGPTGELFF. CDR3 in DNA: TGTGCCAGCAGCCTCTCAGGGCCCACCGGGGAGCTGTTTTTT.

This chain joins TRBV5-6 and TRBJ2-2; D uncertain. Germline V gives CDR1 SGHDT, CDR2 YYEEEE. V dropped 4 bases and J dropped 6 bases, with 10 bases sitting between them. The CDR3 is made up of 13 amino acids. CDR3 loop: CASSLRLSGELFF. CDR3 bases: TGTGCCAGCAGCCTTAGATTATCCGGGGAGCTGTTTTTT.